Described below is a single T cell receptor (beta chain) sequence and its context. The target antigen is unknown. The data are from a study of blood T cells in healthy people across ages. A J-beta primer mix and a sample-barcoded 5' primer were used in a second PCR of about 7 to 11 cycles. The authors tagged each cDNA molecule using a template-switch adaptor with 12 random nucleotides. TCRdb analysed the 5' RACE reads with MiXCR anew, one entry per CDR3 protein. The data show about 970,000 distinct CDR3 sequences, just over 50% seen once. The length of the CDR3 is 13 residues. Germline V gene lookup returns CDR1 SGHVS and CDR2 FNYEAQ. General observations from the study: Estimates of total diversity, which came from one million sequenced T cells, were considered to be underestimates. Fewer expanded clones and more diversity marked long-lived versus aged donors.

This receptor was identified in a woman between 55 and 75 years old in good health. Sequencing was performed on blood. V is TRBV7-6 and J is TRBJ2-5; D perhaps matches TRBD2 (7 bases). The end of the DNA is better explained by TRBJ2-7, so the J call may be wrong. The DNA for the CDR3 is TGTGCCAGCAGCGTAGGGGGGGCCGACGAGCAGTACTTC. It yields the protein CASSVGGADEQYF.